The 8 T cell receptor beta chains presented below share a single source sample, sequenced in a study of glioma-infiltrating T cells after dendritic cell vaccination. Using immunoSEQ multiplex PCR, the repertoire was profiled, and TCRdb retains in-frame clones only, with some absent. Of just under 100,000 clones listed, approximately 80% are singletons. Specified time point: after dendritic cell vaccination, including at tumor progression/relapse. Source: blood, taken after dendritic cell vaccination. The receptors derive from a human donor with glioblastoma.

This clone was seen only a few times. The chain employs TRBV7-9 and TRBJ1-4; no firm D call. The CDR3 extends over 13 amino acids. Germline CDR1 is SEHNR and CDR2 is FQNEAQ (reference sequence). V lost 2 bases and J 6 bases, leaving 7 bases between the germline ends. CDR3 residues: CASSLPRDEKLFF. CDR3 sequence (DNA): TGTGCCAGCAGCTTACCCCGGGATGAAAAACTGTTTTTT. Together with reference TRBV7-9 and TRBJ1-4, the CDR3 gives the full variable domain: DTGVSQNPRHKITKRGQNVTFRCDPISEHNRLYWYRQTLGQGPEFLTYFQNEAQLEKSRLLSDRFSAERPKGSFSTLEIQRTEQGDSAMYLCASSLPRDEKLFFGSGTQLSVL.

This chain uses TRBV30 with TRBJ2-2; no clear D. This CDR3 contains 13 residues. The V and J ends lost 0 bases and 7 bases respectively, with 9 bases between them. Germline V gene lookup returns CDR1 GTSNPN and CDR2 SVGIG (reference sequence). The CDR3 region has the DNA TGTGCCTGGAGTGTAATGCGAGTCGGGGAGCTGTTTTTT. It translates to CAWSVMRVGELFF.

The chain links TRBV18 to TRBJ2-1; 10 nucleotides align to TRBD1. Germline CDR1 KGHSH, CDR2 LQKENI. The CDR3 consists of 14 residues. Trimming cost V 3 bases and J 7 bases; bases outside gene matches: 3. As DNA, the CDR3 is TGTGCCAGCTCACCGGACAGGGGGGGGAATGAGCAGTTCTTC. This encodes CASSPDRGGNEQFF.

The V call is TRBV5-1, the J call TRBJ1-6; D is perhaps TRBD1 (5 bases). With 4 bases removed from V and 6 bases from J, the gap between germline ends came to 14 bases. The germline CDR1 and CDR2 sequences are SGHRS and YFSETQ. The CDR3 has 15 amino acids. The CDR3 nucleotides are TGCGCCAGCAGCCAATCGACAGTATCTAATTCACCCCTCCACTTT. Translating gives CASSQSTVSNSPLHF.

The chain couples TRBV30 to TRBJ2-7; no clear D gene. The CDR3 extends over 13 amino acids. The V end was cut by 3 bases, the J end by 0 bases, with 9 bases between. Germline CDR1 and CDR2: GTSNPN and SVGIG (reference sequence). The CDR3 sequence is CAWSWPLSYEQYF. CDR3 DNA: TGTGCCTGGAGCTGGCCGCTCTCCTACGAGCAGTACTTC.

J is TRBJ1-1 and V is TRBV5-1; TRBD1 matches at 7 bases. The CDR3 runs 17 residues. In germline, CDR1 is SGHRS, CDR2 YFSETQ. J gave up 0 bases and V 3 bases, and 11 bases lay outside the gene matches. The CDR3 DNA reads TGCGCCAGCAGCTCCGGGACAGCCCAACACTTGAACACTGAAGCTTTCTTT. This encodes CASSSGTAQHLNTEAFF.

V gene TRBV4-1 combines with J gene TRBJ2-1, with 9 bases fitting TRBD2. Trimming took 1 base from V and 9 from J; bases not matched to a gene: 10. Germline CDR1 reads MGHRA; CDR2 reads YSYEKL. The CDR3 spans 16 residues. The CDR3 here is CASSQGDSGSRGEQFF. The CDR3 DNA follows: TGCGCCAGCAGCCAAGGGGATAGCGGGAGTCGGGGTGAGCAGTTCTTC.

The chain's CDR3 is CASSQAHLGEGSYNEQFF. For the CDR3, the DNA is TGTGCCAGCAGCCAAGCCCATCTTGGGGAGGGGTCCTACAATGAGCAGTTCTTC. The chain uses TRBV7-3 and TRBJ2-1; 7 bases match TRBD2. With 5 bases clipped from V and 1 base from J, the junction kept 14 bases outside the gene matches. The CDR3 covers 18 residues. Germline lookup yields CDR1 SGHTA and CDR2 FQGTGA.